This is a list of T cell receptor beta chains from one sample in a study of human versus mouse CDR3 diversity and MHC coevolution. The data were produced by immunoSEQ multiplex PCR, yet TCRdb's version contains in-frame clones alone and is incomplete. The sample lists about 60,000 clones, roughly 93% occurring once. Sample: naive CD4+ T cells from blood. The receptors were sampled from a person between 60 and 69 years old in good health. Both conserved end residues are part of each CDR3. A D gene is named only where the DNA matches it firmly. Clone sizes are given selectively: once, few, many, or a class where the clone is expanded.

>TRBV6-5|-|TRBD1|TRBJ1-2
TGTGCCAGCAGGCCTACAGGGGGACTGGTCTATGGCTACACCTTC
CASRPTGGLVYGYTF
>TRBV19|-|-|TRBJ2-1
TGTGCCAGTAGTACCGCGGGTGACGGGGGGCAGTTGTTCTTC
CASSTAGDGGQLFF
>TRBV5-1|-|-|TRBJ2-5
TGCGCCAGCAGCTGGGGACCAGGGGAAGAGACCCAGTACTTC
CASSWGPGEETQYF
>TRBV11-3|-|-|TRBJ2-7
TGTGCCAGCAGCTTAGCCGGGGGAAACCATAGGAGCTCCTACGAGCAGTACTTC
CASSLAGGNHRSSYEQYF
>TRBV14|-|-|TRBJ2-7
TGTGCCAGCAGCCAAGGGCGACTAGGGGTCGGCGAGCAGTACTTC
CASSQGRLGVGEQYF
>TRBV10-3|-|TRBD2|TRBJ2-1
TGTGCCATCAGTGAGTCGTCGGGACTAGCGGGGTACAATGAGCAGTTCTTC
CAISESSGLAGYNEQFF
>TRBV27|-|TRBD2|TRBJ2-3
TGTGCCGGCAGTTTATGGGTGGGAGGGAGGGCAGATACGCAGTATTTT
CAGSLWVGGRADTQYF
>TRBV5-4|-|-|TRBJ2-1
TGTGCCAGCAGCTCAGGACTACACAATGAGCAGTTCTTC
CASSSGLHNEQFF
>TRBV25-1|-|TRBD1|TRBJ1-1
TGTGCCAGCCGCCACGGGGAGCAAAACAGGGGGGTGAACACTGAAGCTTTCTTT
CASRHGEQNRGVNTEAFF
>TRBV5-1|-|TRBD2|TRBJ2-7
TGCGCCAGCAGCTTGGGGGGACTAGCGGGAGAGATCGAGCAGTACTTC
CASSLGGLAGEIEQYF
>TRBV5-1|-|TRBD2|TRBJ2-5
TGCGCCAGCAGCAGTGGAGCGTCGCGGGGGCAAGAGACCCAGTACTTC
CASSSGASRGQETQYF
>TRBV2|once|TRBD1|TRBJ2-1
TGTGCCAGCAGTGAAACTCCTAGAACAGGGGGCAACAATGAGCAGTTCTTC
CASSETPRTGGNNEQFF
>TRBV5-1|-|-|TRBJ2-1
TGCGCCAGCAGCTTGGTCCCCGGGAGCTCCTACAATGAGCAGTTCTTC
CASSLVPGSSYNEQFF
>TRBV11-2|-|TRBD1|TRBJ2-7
TGTGCCAGCCGGGACAGGGGCGACCCATCCTACGAGGGGCAGTACTTC
CASRDRGDPSYEGQYF
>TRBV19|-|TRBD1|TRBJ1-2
TGTGCCAGTAGAGCGGGACAGGGTAACTATGGCTACACCTTC
CASRAGQGNYGYTF
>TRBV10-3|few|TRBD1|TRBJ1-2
TGTGCCATCGGGGGACAGGGAGTATCGGATGGCTACACCTTC
CAIGGQGVSDGYTF
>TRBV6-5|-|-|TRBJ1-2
TGTGTCAGCAGTTACACAGGCAACTATGGCTACACCTTC
CVSSYTGNYGYTF
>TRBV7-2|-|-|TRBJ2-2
TGTGCCAGCAGCCGACAATTTCCTAACACCGGGGAGCTGTTTTTT
CASSRQFPNTGELFF
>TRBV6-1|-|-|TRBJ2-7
TGTGCCAGCAGCGACAGACTGATATCCTACGAGCAGTACTTC
CASSDRLISYEQYF
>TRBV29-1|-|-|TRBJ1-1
TGCAGCGTTGAAACATCTGCCAGGGAAGGGAACACTGAAGCTTTCTTT
CSVETSAREGNTEAFF
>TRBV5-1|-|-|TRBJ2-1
TGCGCCAGCAGCTTGGCGTTAGCGGCGAGCTACAATGAGCAGTTCTTC
CASSLALAASYNEQFF
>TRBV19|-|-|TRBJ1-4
TGTGCCAGTAGTATCTACGGGACACCAACTAATGAAAAACTGTTTTTT
CASSIYGTPTNEKLFF
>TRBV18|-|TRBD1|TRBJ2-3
TGTGCCAGCTCACCAAACAGGGGGCAGGCAGATACGCAGTATTTT
CASSPNRGQADTQYF
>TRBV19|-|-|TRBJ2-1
TGTGCCACCGCGATACAGGGGGGGACTAACGATGAGCAGTTCTTC
CATAIQGGTNDEQFF
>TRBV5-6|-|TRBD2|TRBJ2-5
TGTGCCAGCAGCCCGCGGACTAGCGGGAGACAAGAGACCCAGTACTTC
CASSPRTSGRQETQYF
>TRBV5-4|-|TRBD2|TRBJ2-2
TGTGCCAGCAGCTTGGCCCGGACTAGCGGGAGTATTGGGGAGCTGTTTTTT
CASSLARTSGSIGELFF
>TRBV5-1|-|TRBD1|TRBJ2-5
TGCGCCAGCAGCCGCGGGACAGGGGCCCAAGAGACCCAGTACTTC
CASSRGTGAQETQYF
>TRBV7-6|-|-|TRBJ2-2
TGTGCCAGCAGCTTCTCAGGGCGCACCGGGGAGCTGTTTTTT
CASSFSGRTGELFF
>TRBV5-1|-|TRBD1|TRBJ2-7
TGCGCCAGCAGCTTGCGGACAGGGGTACCCTACGAGCAGTACTTC
CASSLRTGVPYEQYF